This T cell receptor beta chain was found in a study of immune evolution from preneoplasia to lung adenocarcinoma. Two lung cancer pathologists independently confirmed each histologic diagnosis. Nucleic acids came from premalignant or tumor cells enriched by macro-dissection. This CDR3 region has 14 residues. The V gene's germline CDR1 is SQVTM and CDR2 ANQGSEA. Trimming cost V 7 bases and J 2 bases; bases outside gene matches: 7. Sequencing used immunoSEQ multiplex PCR; TCRdb keeps in-frame clones, though not all of them. The sample includes around 10,000 clones, around 80% of them seen just once. Sequencing was done on a sample of FFPE minimally invasive lung adenocarcinoma tissue. The receptor was derived from a person between 65 and 79 years old with lung adenocarcinoma. Some clones in this sample may be carry-over from other donors' samples. This chain joins TRBV29-1 and TRBJ2-3; 9 bases line up with TRBD1. The CDR3 DNA reads as TGCAGCGCGGAGGGACAGGGCTTCACAGATACGCAGTATTTT. Translating gives CSAEGQGFTDTQYF.